Following are 16 T cell receptor beta chains from one sample sequenced in a study of beta chain features in type 1 diabetes. Findings and limits, study-wide: Moderately but significantly shorter TCRB CDR3s were found in Type 1 diabetes patients in all four CD4+ subsets.

These receptors have no known antigen. Reverse transcription of all isolated RNA meant that expressed TCRB transcripts were sequenced. Profiling relied on immunoSEQ multiplex PCR, and the TCRdb table lists in-frame clones only, not all of them. The table has 53,000 or so clones, just under 65% seen once. The specimen was stem cell memory CD4+ T cells from blood. The receptors stem from a woman younger than 45 with type 1 diabetes.

The chain has TRBV7-9 and TRBJ1-1; TRBD1 matches 9 bases. From germline, CDR1 is SEHNR and CDR2 FQNEAQ (reference sequence). V lost 0 bases to trimming and J lost 2 bases; unmatched junction nucleotides: 10. The CDR3 loop spans 18 amino acids. CDR3 protein: CASSLARRDRERNTEAFF. DNA of the CDR3: TGTGCCAGCAGCTTAGCGCGGCGGGACAGGGAAAGAAACACTGAAGCTTTCTTT.

DNA of the CDR3: TGTGCCAGCACCTTGACTAGCGACCTCTACAATGAGCAGTTCTTC. Its translation is CASTLTSDLYNEQFF. The chain links TRBV7-9 to TRBJ2-1, with 8 bases matching TRBD2. The germline V gene encodes CDR1 SEHNR and CDR2 FQNEAQ (reference sequence). The CDR3 sequence is 15 residues long. Trimming at V came to 7 bases and at J to 3 bases, leaving 8 bases not matched to a gene.

The chain couples TRBV30 to TRBJ2-1; TRBD2 aligns across 7 bases. CDR1 is GTSNPN, CDR2 SVGIG, per germline (reference sequence). V lost 1 base, J lost 4 bases, and 4 bases stayed unmatched. The CDR3 has 14 residues. The CDR3 region is CAWSGLAVYNEQFF. The CDR3 nucleotides are TGTGCCTGGAGTGGCCTAGCGGTTTACAATGAGCAGTTCTTC.

The chain is built from TRBV5-8 and TRBJ2-1, with TRBD2 identical over 13 bases. After removal of 2 bases from V and 9 bases from J, the junction contained 8 bases not matched to a gene. CDR1 is SGHTS and CDR2 is YDEGEE in the germline V gene. The CDR3 is 16 amino acids. In DNA form, the CDR3 reads TGTGCCAGCAGCTTCCGAGGATGGACTAGCGGGGGTGAGCAGTTCTTC. The encoded protein is CASSFRGWTSGGEQFF.

The rearrangement uses TRBV7-3 and TRBJ2-1, with 9 bases lining up with TRBD2. The germline V gene has CDR1 SGHTA and CDR2 FQGTGA. The CDR3 is 12 amino acids. J was trimmed by 15 bases and V by 2 bases; bases with no gene match: 5. The chain's CDR3 is CASSLAGGRLFF. DNA for the CDR3: TGTGCCAGCAGCTTAGCGGGAGGGAGGCTGTTCTTC.

This clone came up once. The V call is TRBV23-1, the J call TRBJ1-4; 10 bases are a match to TRBD1. TRBV23-1 has ORF status, its function being uncertain. CDR3 length: 17 residues. With V trimmed by 3 bases and J by 7 bases, 11 bases remained unmatched. CDR3 DNA sequence: TGCGCCAGCAGTCAGTGTCCCGGGACAGGGGCGGGTGAAAAACTGTTTTTT. It is translated as CASSQCPGTGAGEKLFF.

The chain couples TRBV30 to TRBJ2-5, with D possibly TRBD1 on 6 matching bases. Trimming removed 3 bases from V and 2 bases from J, with 40 bases in between. The CDR3 has 23 residues. The germline gives CDR1 GTSNPN, CDR2 SVGIG (reference sequence). Here the CDR3 DNA reads TGTGCCTGGAGCCACAACGAGGGTGGCAGAGGGGGATACTCACGTTATCCTCAAGAGACCCAGTACTTC. Amino acid sequence: CAWSHNEGGRGGYSRYPQETQYF.

This clone showed up just a few times. This chain joins TRBV7-3 and TRBJ2-1, with D perhaps matching TRBD1 (6 bases). V shed 8 bases and J shed 4 bases, with 24 bases lying between them. The CDR3 has 17 residues. Germline CDR1 reads SGHTA; CDR2 reads FQGTGA. CDR3 amino acids: CASPIHSQGFVYNEQFF. In DNA, the CDR3 is TGTGCCAGCCCAATCCACAGTCAGGGGTTTGTTTACAATGAGCAGTTCTTC.

The genes are TRBV18 and TRBJ2-3, with 9 bases matching TRBD2. V lost 3 bases, J lost 1 base, and 5 bases stayed unmatched. The germline gives CDR1 KGHSH, CDR2 LQKENI. The CDR3 totals 16 residues. The CDR3 loop reads CASSPPASGGTDTQYF. The CDR3 nucleotides are TGTGCCAGCTCACCTCCCGCTAGCGGGGGCACAGATACGCAGTATTTT.

The rearrangement uses TRBV9 and TRBJ2-7, with TRBD2 matching over 10 bases. With 4 bases clipped from V and 4 bases from J, the junction kept 8 bases outside the gene matches. The germline V gene encodes CDR1 SGDLS and CDR2 YYNGEE. The CDR3 contains 15 residues. The CDR3: CASSPVQREGYEQYF. CDR3 DNA: TGTGCCAGCAGCCCCGTCCAGCGGGAGGGATACGAGCAGTACTTC.

This chain joins TRBV10-3 and TRBJ2-5, with TRBD1 matching over 7 bases. The trim removed 6 bases at V and 1 base at J, leaving 8 bases unmatched. This CDR3 has 15 amino acids. Germline V CDR1 and CDR2: ENHRY, SYGVKD. The CDR3 bases are TGTGCCATCAGAGATGCGACAGGGCTCCAAGAGACCCAGTACTTC. The encoded protein is CAIRDATGLQETQYF.

This clone has just a few counts. The rearrangement links TRBV23-1 to TRBJ2-6, with D perhaps matching TRBD1 (6 bases). TRBV23-1 falls under the ORF class, with uncertain function. This CDR3 region has 17 residues. Between the trimmed V and J ends, which lost 3 bases and 2 bases, there was a span of 14 bases. The DNA of the CDR3 is TGCGCCAGCAGTCATGCCCGGCAGGGGACTGGGGCCAACGTCCTGACTTTC. This gives the protein CASSHARQGTGANVLTF.

The gene calls are TRBV9 and TRBJ1-2; TRBD1 is a possible D gene (5 bases). Germline values: CDR1 SGDLS, CDR2 YYNGEE. This CDR3 spans 13 amino acids. V lost 4 bases and J 4 bases, leaving 11 bases between the germline ends. The CDR3 reads CASSRTGSYGYTF. In DNA, the CDR3 is TGTGCCAGCAGCAGAACAGGATCCTATGGCTACACCTTC.

J is TRBJ2-5 and V is TRBV6-1, with TRBD1 matching 7 bases. There are 15 residues in the CDR3. CDR1 and CDR2 (germline): MNHNS, SASEGT. The ends lost 6 bases at V and 1 base at J; junction bases unmatched: 8. CDR3 coding DNA: TGTGCCAGCAGGCTACAGGGGATAGGCCAAGAGACCCAGTACTTC. Its translation: CASRLQGIGQETQYF.

The sample holds a few counts of this clone. This chain connects TRBV15 to TRBJ2-7; 12 positions match TRBD2. The CDR3 totals 14 residues. Germline V lookup: CDR1 LNHNV, CDR2 YYDKDF (reference sequence). The ends lost 3 bases at V and 4 bases at J; junction bases unmatched: 1. The DNA for the CDR3 is TGTGCCACCAGCAGCGGGACTAGCGGGTACGAGCAGTACTTC. Amino acid sequence: CATSSGTSGYEQYF.

The rearrangement joins TRBV5-1 to TRBJ1-1, with 7 bases lining up with TRBD1. This CDR3 has 14 residues. V lost 4 bases to trimming and J lost 4 bases; unmatched junction nucleotides: 7. Per the germline V gene, CDR1 is SGHRS and CDR2 is YFSETQ. The CDR3 sequence is CASSTQTGTTEAFF. The CDR3 DNA is TGCGCCAGCAGCACCCAGACAGGGACCACTGAAGCTTTCTTT.